Listed here are 6 T cell receptor beta chains from one sample, sequenced in a study of blood T cell repertoires in COVID-19. TCRdb keeps only in-frame clones here, not all; method: immunoSEQ multiplex PCR. The repertoire includes 54,000 or so clones, roughly 83% of them detected once, and 20% to 25% sits in the top ten. The sequenced sample consisted of peripheral blood. These TCRs come from a woman aged 80 or over with acute or convalescent COVID-19.

The rearrangement links TRBV3-1 (or the pseudogene TRBV3-2) to TRBJ2-1, with D tentatively TRBD1 (6 bases). V was pared by 1 base and J by 7 bases, with 26 bases between. CDR3 length equals 19 residues. The germline V gene encodes CDR1 LGHDT and CDR2 YNNKEL (reference sequence). CDR3 amino acids: CASSQVRDKKLLIRNEQFF. As DNA, the CDR3 is TGTGCCAGCAGCCAAGTCCGGGACAAAAAACTTCTAATACGGAATGAGCAGTTCTTC.

This clone was recorded only once. The chain links TRBV10-3 to TRBJ1-6; D is undetermined. CDR1 ENHRY and CDR2 SYGVKD come from the germline V gene. This CDR3 spans 18 amino acids. The V and J ends lost 4 bases and 0 bases respectively, with 16 bases between them. CDR3: CAISVSARESSYNSPLHF. As DNA, the CDR3 is TGTGCCATCAGTGTATCGGCTAGGGAGAGCTCCTATAATTCACCCCTCCACTTT.

V is TRBV24-1 and J is TRBJ2-2, with a weak D call TRBD2 (5 bases). This CDR3 contains 13 residues. V was shortened by 5 bases and J by 2 bases, with 5 bases between the two germline ends. Germline CDR1 is KGHDR and CDR2 is SFDVKD. CDR3 nucleotides: TGTGCCACCAGTGGGACTAACACCGGGGAGCTGTTTTTT. Amino acids: CATSGTNTGELFF.

The rearrangement joins TRBV29-1 to TRBJ1-1; D may be TRBD1 (6 bases). The CDR3 totals 13 residues. Germline assignment: CDR1 SQVTM and CDR2 ANQGSEA. Trimming removed 5 bases at V and 6 bases at J, with 16 bases between. The DNA for the CDR3 is TGCAGCGTTTTAACAGGGTGGGGAGCTGAAGCTTTCTTT. It translates to CSVLTGWGAEAFF.

The rearrangement links TRBV2 to TRBJ1-5; 7 bases map to TRBD1. The CDR3 spans 13 residues. Per germline, CDR1 SNHLY and CDR2 FYNNEI. The junction had 6 bases not matched to a gene; V was cut back by 10 bases and J by 3 bases. Written as DNA, the CDR3 is TGTGCCACAGGACAGGCGCTCAATCAGCCCCAGCATTTT. It yields the protein CATGQALNQPQHF.

The V gene is TRBV2, the J gene TRBJ1-3; D unresolved. This CDR3 is built from 16 residues. V was trimmed by 2 bases and J by 1 base, leaving 12 bases between them. Germline CDR1 and CDR2: SNHLY and FYNNEI. CDR3 DNA sequence: TGTGCCAGCAGTGAACCCCCCTTACTTTCTGGAAACACCATATATTTT. This encodes CASSEPPLLSGNTIYF.